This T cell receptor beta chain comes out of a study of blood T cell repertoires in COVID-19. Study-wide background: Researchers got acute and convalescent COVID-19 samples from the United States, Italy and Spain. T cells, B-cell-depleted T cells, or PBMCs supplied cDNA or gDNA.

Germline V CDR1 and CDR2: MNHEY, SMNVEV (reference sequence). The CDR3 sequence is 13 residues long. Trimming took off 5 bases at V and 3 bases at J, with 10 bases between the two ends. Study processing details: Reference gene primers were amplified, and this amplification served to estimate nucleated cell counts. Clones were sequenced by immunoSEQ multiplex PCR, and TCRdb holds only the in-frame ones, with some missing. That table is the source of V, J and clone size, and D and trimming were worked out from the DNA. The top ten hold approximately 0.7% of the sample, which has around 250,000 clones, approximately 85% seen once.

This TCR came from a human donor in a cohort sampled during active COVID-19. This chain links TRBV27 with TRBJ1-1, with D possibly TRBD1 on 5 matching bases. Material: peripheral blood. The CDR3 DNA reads TGTGCCAGCAGTACTAACAGGTACACTGAAGCTTTCTTT. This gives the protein CASSTNRYTEAFF.